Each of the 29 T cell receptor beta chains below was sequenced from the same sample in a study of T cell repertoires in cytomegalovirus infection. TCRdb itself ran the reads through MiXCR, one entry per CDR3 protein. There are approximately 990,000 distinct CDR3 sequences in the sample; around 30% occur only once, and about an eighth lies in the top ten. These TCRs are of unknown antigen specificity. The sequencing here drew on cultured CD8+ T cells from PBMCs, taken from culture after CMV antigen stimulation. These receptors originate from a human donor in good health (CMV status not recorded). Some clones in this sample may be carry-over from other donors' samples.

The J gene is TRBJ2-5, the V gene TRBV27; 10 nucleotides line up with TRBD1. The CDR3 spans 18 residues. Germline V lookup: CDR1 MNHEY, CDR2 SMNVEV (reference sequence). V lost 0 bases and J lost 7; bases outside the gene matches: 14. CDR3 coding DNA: TGTGCCAGCAGTTTATCGGGACAGGGGATTATCCGCGATGGGACCCAGTACTTC. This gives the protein CASSLSGQGIIRDGTQYF.

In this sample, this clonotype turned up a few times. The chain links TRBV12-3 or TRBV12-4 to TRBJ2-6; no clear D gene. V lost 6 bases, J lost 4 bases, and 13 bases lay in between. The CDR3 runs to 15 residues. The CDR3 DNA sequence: TGTGCCAGCAGCCCTGAAGGGCCCGGGGCCAACGTCCTGACTTTC. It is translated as CASSPEGPGANVLTF.

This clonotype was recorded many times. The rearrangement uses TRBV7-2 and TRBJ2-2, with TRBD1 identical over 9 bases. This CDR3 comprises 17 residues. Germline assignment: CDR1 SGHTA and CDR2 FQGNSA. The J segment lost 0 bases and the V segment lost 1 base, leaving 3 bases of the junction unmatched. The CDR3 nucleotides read TGTGCCAGCAGCTTAGGGCGACAGGGGGCGAACACCGGGGAGCTGTTTTTT. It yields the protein CASSLGRQGANTGELFF.

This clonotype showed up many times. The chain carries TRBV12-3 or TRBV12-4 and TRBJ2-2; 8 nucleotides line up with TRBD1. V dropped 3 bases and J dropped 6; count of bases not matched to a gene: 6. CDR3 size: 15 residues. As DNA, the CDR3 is TGTGCCAGCAGTTTGCGCACAGGGGGGTCCGGGGAGCTGTTTTTT. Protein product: CASSLRTGGSGELFF.

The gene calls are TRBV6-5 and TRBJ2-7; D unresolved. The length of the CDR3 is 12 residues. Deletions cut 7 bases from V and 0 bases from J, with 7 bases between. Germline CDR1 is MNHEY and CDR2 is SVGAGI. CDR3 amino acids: CASKSSSYEQYF. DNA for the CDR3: TGTGCCAGCAAGTCTAGCTCCTACGAGCAGTACTTC.

DNA of the CDR3: TGTGCCAGCAGGATTGCGTCTGGCGGTTCTTCCTACAATGAGCAGTTCTTC. Translating gives CASRIASGGSSYNEQFF. The chain uses TRBV5-4 and TRBJ2-1; D is uncertain. Germline V CDR1 and CDR2: SGHNT, YYREEE (reference sequence). V lost 5 bases and J 1 base, leaving 19 bases between the germline ends. The CDR3 runs 17 residues.

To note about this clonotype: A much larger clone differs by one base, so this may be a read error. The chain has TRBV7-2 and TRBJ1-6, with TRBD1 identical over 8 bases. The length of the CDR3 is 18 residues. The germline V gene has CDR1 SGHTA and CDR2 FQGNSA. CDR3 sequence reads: CASSPRTGRDSYNSRLHF. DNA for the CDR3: TGTGCCAGCAGCCCCCGGACAGGGAGGGACTCCTATAATTCACGCCTCCACTTT.

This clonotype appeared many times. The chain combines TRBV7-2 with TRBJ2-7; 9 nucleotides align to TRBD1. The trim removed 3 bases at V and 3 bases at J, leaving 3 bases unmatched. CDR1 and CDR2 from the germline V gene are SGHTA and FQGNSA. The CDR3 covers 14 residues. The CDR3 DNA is TGTGCCAGCAGCTTGGACAGGGGAGACTACGAGCAGTACTTC. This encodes CASSLDRGDYEQYF.

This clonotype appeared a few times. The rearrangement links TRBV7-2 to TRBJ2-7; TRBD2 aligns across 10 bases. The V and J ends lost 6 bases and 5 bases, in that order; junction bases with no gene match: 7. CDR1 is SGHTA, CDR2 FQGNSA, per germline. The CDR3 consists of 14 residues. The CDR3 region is CTSRGGAGGNEQYF. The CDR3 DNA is TGTACCAGCAGAGGAGGAGCGGGGGGGAACGAGCAGTACTTC.

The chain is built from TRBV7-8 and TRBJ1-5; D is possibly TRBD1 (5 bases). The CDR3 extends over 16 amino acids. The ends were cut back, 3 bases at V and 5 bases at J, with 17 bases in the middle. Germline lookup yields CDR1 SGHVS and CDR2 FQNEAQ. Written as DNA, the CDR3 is TGTGCCAGCAGCTTCGGGGACGGGGGACCATATCAGCCCCAGCATTTT. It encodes CASSFGDGGPYQPQHF.

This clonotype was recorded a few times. This CDR3 reads CASSPLGSAVNEKLFF. CDR3 sequence (DNA): TGTGCCAGCAGCCCCCTCGGGAGTGCCGTGAATGAAAAACTGTTTTTT. This chain uses TRBV27 with TRBJ1-4; no definite D call. V gave up 6 bases and J gave up 5 bases, with 19 bases separating them. This CDR3 region has 16 residues. The germline V gene has CDR1 MNHEY and CDR2 SMNVEV (reference sequence).

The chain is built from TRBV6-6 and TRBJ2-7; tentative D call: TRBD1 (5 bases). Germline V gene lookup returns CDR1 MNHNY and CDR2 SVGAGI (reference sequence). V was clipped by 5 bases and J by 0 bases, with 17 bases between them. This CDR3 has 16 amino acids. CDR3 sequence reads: CASSQGVYPGSYEQYV. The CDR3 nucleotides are TGTGCCAGCAGTCAGGGTGTTTACCCCGGCTCCTACGAGCAGTACGTC.

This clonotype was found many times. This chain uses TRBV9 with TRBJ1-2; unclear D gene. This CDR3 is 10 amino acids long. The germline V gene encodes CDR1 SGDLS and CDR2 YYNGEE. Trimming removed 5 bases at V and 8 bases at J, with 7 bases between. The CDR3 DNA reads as TGTGCCAGCAGTGGGCCGGGCTACACCTTC. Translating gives CASSGPGYTF.

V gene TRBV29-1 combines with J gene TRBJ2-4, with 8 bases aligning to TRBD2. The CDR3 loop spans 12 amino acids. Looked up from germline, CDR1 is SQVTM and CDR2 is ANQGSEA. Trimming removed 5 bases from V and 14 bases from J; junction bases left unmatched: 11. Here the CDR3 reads CSVTGLGLTKYF. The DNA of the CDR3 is TGCAGCGTTACGGGACTAGGCCTGACCAAGTACTTC.

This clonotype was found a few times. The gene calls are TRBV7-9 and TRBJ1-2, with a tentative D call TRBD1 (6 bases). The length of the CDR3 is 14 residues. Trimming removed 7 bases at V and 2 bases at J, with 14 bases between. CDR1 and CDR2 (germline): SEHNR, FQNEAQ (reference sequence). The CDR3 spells CASTDQGSNYGYTF. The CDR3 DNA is TGTGCCAGCACCGATCAGGGGTCCAACTATGGCTACACCTTC.

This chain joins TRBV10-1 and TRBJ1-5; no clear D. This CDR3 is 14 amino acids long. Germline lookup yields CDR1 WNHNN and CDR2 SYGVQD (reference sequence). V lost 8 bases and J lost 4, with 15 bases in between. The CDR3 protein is CASRREDPNQPQHF. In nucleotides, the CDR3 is TGCGCCAGCCGCCGGGAGGACCCTAATCAGCCCCAGCATTTT.

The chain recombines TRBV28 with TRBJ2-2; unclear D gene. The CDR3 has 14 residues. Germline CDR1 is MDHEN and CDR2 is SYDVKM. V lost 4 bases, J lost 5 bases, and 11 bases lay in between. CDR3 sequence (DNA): TGTGCCAGCAGTTGGGCTGGGGATACCGGGGAGCTGTTTTTT. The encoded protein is CASSWAGDTGELFF.

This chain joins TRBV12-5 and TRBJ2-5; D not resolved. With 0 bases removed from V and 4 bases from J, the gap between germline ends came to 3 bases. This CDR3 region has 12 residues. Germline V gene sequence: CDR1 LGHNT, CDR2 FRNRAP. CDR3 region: CASGLVIETQYF. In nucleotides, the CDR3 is TGTGCTAGTGGTTTGGTTATAGAGACCCAGTACTTC.

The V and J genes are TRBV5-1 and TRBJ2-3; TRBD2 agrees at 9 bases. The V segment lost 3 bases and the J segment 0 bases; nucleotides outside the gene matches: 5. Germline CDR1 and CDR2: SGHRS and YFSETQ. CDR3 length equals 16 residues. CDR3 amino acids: CASSSSGGYSTDTQYF. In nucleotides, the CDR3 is TGCGCCAGCAGCTCGAGCGGGGGGTATAGCACAGATACGCAGTATTTT.

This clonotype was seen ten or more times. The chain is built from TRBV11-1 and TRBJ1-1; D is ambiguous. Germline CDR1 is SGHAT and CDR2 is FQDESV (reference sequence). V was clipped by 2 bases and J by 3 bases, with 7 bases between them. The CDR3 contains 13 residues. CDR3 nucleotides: TGTGCCAGCAGCTTAAAGAGGGACACTGAAGCTTTCTTT. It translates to CASSLKRDTEAFF.

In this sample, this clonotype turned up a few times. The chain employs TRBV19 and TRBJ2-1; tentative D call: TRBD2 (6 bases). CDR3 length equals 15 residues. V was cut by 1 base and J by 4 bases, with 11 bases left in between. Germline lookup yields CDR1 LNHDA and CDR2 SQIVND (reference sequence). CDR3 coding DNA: TGTGCCAGTAGTATAGTCCGGGGGAGGTACAATGAGCAGTTCTTC. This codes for CASSIVRGRYNEQFF.

The CDR3 DNA reads as TGTGCCAGCAATGCGGGGTACACTGAAGCTTTCTTT. It is translated as CASNAGYTEAFF. The chain links TRBV12-3 or TRBV12-4 to TRBJ1-1; no firm D call. The CDR3 consists of 12 residues. Trimming cost V 7 bases and J 3 bases, with 9 bases left between them.

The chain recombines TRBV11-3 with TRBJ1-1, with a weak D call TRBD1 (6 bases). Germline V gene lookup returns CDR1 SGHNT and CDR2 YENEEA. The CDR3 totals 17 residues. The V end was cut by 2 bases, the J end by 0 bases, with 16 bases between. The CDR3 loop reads CASSLFLTGIMNTEAFF. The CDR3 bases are TGTGCCAGCAGCTTATTCCTGACAGGAATCATGAACACTGAAGCTTTCTTT.

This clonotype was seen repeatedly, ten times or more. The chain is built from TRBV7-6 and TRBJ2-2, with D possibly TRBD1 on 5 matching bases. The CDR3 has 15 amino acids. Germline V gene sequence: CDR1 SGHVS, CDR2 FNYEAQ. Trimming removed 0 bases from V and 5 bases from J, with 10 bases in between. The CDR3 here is CASSLALKGTGELFF. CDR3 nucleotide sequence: TGTGCCAGCAGCTTAGCGCTGAAGGGGACCGGGGAGCTGTTTTTT.

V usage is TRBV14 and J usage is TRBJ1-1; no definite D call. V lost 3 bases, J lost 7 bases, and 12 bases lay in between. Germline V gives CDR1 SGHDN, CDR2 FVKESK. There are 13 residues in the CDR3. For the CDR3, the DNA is TGTGCCAGCAGCCATGCCGGATATCATGAAGCTTTCTTT. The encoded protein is CASSHAGYHEAFF.

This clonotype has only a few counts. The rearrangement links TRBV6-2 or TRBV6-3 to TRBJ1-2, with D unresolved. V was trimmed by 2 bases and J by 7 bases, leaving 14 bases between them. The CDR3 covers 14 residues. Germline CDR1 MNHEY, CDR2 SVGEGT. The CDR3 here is CASSYRREVSGYTF. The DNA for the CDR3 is TGTGCCAGCAGTTACCGGCGGGAGGTTAGTGGCTACACCTTC.

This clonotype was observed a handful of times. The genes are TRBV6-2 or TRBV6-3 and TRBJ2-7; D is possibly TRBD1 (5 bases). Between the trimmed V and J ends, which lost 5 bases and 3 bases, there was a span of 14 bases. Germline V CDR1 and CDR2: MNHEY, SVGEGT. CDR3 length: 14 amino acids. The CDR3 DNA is TGTGCCAGCAGTAAACAGGTTATGGGCTACGAGCAGTACGTC. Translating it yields CASSKQVMGYEQYV.

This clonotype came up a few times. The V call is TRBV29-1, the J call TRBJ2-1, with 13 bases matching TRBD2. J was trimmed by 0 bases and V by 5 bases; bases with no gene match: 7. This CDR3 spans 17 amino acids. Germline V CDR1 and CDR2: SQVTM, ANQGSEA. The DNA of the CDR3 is TGCAGCGTTATGGGACTAGCGGGGCTTACCTCCTACAATGAGCAGTTCTTC. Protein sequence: CSVMGLAGLTSYNEQFF.

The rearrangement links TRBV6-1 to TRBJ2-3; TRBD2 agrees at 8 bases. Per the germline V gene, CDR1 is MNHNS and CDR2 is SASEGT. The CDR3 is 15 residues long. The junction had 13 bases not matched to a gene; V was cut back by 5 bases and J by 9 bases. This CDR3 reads CASSSSGGDPGTQYF. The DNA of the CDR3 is TGTGCCAGCAGTTCAAGCGGGGGCGACCCGGGGACGCAGTATTTT.